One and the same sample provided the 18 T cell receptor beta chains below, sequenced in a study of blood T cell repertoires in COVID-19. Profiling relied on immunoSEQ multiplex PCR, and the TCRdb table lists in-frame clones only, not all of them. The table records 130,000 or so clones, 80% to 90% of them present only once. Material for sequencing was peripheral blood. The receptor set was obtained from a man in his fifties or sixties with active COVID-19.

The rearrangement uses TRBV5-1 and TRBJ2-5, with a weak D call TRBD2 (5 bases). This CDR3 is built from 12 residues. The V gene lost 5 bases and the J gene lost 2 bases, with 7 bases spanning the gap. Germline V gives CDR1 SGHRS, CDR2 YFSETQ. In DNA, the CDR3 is TGCGCCAGCAGACTAGAACAAGAGACCCAGTACTTC. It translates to CASRLEQETQYF.

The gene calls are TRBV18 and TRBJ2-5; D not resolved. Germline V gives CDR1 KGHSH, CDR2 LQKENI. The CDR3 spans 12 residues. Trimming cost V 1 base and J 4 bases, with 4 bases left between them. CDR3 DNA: TGTGCCAGCTCACCACAGCGAGAGACCCAGTACTTC. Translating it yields CASSPQRETQYF.

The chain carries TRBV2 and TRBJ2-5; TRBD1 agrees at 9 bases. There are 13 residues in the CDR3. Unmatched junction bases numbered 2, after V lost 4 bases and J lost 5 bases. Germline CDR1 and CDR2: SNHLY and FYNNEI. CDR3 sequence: CASSGGQGETQYF. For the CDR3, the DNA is TGTGCCAGCAGTGGGGGACAGGGTGAGACCCAGTACTTC.

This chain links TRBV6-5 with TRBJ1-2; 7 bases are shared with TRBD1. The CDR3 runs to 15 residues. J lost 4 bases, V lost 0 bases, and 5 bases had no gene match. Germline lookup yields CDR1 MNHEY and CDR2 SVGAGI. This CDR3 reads CASSYSAGGFYGYTF. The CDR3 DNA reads TGTGCCAGCAGTTACTCGGCAGGGGGTTTCTATGGCTACACCTTC.

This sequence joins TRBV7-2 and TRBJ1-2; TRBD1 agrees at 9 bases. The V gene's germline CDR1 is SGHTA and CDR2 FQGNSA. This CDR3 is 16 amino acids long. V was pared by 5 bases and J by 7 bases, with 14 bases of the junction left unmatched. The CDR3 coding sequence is TGTGCCAGCAGCCCCCAGCGGGGACAGGGTGTAAGTGGCTACACCTTC. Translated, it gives CASSPQRGQGVSGYTF.

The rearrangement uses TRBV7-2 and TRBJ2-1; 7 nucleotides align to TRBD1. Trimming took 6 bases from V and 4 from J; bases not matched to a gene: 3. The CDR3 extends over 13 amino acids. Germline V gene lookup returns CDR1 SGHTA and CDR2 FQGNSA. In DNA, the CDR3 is TGTGCCAGCAGGACGACAGGGTACAATGAGCAGTTCTTC. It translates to CASRTTGYNEQFF.

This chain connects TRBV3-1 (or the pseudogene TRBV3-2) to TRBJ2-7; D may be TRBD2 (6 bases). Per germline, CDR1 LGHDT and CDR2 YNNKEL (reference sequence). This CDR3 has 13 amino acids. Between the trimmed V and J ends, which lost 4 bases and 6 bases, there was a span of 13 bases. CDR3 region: CASSPGRGGEQYF. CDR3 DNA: TGTGCCAGCAGCCCGGGGCGGGGAGGCGAGCAGTACTTC.

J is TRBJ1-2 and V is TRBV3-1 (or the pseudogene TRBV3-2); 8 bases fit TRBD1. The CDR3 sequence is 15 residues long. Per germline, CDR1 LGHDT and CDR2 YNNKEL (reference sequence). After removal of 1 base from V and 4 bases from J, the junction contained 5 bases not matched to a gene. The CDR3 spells CASSQVRGQGYGYTF. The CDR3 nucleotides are TGTGCCAGCAGCCAAGTCAGGGGGCAGGGCTATGGCTACACCTTC.

CDR3 bases: TGTGCCTGGCAGGGTAACCGAGGCTACACCTTC. It specifies CAWQGNRGYTF. J is TRBJ1-2 and V is TRBV30, with D maybe TRBD1 (5 bases). The CDR3 is made up of 11 amino acids. Germline CDR1 GTSNPN, CDR2 SVGIG (reference sequence). V lost 5 bases and J 8 bases, leaving 12 bases between the germline ends.

The CDR3 protein is CASSLGEGMRTEAFF. The DNA for the CDR3 is TGCGCCAGCAGCTTGGGGGAGGGAATGAGGACTGAAGCTTTCTTT. This chain connects TRBV5-1 to TRBJ1-1; no clear D gene. The CDR3 loop spans 15 amino acids. Trimming left V 0 bases short and J 5 bases short, with 14 bases between. Germline V gene data show CDR1 as SGHRS and CDR2 as YFSETQ.

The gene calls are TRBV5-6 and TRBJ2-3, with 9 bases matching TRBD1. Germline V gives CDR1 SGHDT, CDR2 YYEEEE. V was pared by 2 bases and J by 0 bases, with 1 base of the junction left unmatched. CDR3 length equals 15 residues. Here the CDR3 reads CASSLQGASTDTQYF. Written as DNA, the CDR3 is TGTGCCAGCAGCTTACAGGGGGCGAGCACAGATACGCAGTATTTT.

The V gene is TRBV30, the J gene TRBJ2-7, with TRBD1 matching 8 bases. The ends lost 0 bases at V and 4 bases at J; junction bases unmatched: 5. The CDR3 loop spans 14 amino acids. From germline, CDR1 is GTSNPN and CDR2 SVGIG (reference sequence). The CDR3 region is CAWSVLDRGYEQYF. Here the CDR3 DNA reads TGTGCCTGGAGTGTACTAGACAGGGGATACGAGCAGTACTTC.

Written as DNA, the CDR3 is TGTGCCAGCTATAAGGAGGCCGAAGAGACCCAGTACTTC. Translation gives CASYKEAEETQYF. J is TRBJ2-5 and V is TRBV27; tentative D call: TRBD2 (5 bases). V shed 8 bases and J shed 3 bases, with 13 bases lying between them. Germline CDR1 and CDR2: MNHEY and SMNVEV (reference sequence). The CDR3 is 13 amino acids.

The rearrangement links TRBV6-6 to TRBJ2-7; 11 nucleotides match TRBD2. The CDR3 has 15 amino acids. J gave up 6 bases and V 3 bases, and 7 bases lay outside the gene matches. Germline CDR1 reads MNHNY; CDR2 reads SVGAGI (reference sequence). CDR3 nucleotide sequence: TGTGCCAGCAGTTATTCGACTAGCGGGGCGGGCGAGCAGTACTTC. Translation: CASSYSTSGAGEQYF.

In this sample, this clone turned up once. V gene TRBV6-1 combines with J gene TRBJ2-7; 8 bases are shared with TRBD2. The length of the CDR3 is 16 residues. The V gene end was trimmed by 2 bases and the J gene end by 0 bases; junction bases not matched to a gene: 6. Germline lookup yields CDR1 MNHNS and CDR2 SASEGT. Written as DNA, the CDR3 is TGTGCCAGCAGTGAACGGGGGGGGATCGGCTCCTACGAGCAGTACTTC. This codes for CASSERGGIGSYEQYF.

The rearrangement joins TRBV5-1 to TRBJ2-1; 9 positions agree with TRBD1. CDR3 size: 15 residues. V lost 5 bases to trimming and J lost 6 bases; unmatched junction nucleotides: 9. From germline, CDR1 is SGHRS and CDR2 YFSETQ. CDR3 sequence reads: CASRIQGALGNEQFF. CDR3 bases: TGCGCCAGCAGAATACAGGGGGCTTTAGGCAATGAGCAGTTCTTC.

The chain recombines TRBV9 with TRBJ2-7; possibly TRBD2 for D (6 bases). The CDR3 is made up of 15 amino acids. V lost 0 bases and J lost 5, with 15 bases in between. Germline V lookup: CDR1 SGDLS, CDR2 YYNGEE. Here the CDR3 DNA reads TGTGCCAGCAGCGTAGCCACGGGACTCGGGAACGAGCAGTACTTC. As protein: CASSVATGLGNEQYF.

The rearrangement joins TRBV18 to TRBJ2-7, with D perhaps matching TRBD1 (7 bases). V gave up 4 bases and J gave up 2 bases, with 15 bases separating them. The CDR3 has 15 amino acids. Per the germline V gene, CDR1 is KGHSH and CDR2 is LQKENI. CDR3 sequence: CASSRGTARTYEQYF. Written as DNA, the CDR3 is TGTGCCAGCTCACGCGGGACAGCTCGAACCTACGAGCAGTACTTC.